A single sample gave rise to the 11 T cell receptor beta chains below, sequenced in a study of CD8 T cells in Susac syndrome. The authors reverse transcribed about 0.5 to 1 ug RNA with random hexamers. MiXCR, run by TCRdb on the immunoSEQ multiplex PCR reads, gives a single entry per CDR3 protein. This repertoire shows about 120,000 distinct CDR3 sequences, 85% to 95% found once; its top ten account for about 0.14%. The sequencing input was CD4+ T cells from PBMCs. The receptors come from a human donor in good health.

This chain connects TRBV29-1 to TRBJ1-5, with TRBD1 matching 8 bases. V shed 3 bases and J 5 bases; nucleotides not matched to a gene: 6. The CDR3 length is 14 residues. Germline CDR1 reads SQVTM; CDR2 reads ANQGSEA. The CDR3 sequence: CSVDSDRDHQPQHF. As DNA, the CDR3 is TGCAGCGTTGACTCGGACAGGGACCATCAGCCCCAGCATTTT.

The rearrangement uses TRBV20-1 and TRBJ2-1; 10 positions match TRBD2. This CDR3 has 14 residues. Germline V gene lookup returns CDR1 DFQATT and CDR2 SNEGSKA (reference sequence). The junction had 6 bases not matched to a gene; V was cut back by 3 bases and J by 7 bases. DNA of the CDR3: TGCAGTGCTAGGACCGGGACTAGCGATAATGAGCAGTTCTTC. It translates to CSARTGTSDNEQFF.

This rearrangement joins TRBV25-1 to TRBJ2-1; the match to TRBD2 covers 9 bases. The CDR3 has 17 amino acids. V lost 4 bases to trimming and J lost 0 bases; unmatched junction nucleotides: 7. CDR1 is MGHDK, CDR2 SYGVNS, per germline. The CDR3 sequence is CASSGGASGNSYNEQFF. DNA of the CDR3: TGTGCCAGCAGTGGAGGGGCTAGCGGGAACTCCTACAATGAGCAGTTCTTC.

This chain connects TRBV7-2 to TRBJ1-5; TRBD1 matches 7 bases. J gave up 7 bases and V 5 bases, and 11 bases lay outside the gene matches. The CDR3 runs 15 residues. The V gene's germline CDR1 is SGHTA and CDR2 FQGNSA. The CDR3 sequence is CASSGVTGWEQPQHF. DNA of the CDR3: TGTGCCAGCAGCGGTGTGACAGGGTGGGAACAGCCCCAGCATTTT.

The rearrangement uses TRBV7-9 and TRBJ2-7, with a possible D match to TRBD1 (7 bases). The CDR3 is 15 amino acids. In germline, CDR1 is SEHNR, CDR2 FQNEAQ (reference sequence). V dropped 1 base and J dropped 6 bases, with 16 bases sitting between them. The CDR3 spells CASSLERQGLGEQYF. CDR3 DNA: TGTGCCAGCAGCTTAGAGCGACAGGGACTGGGCGAGCAGTACTTC.

Here the CDR3 reads CASSETALPGGTDTQYF. Here the CDR3 DNA reads TGTGCCAGCAGTGAAACCGCCCTGCCGGGAGGCACAGATACGCAGTATTTT. V usage is TRBV6-1 and J usage is TRBJ2-3, with D maybe TRBD2 (6 bases). The CDR3 totals 17 residues. Germline V gene data show CDR1 as MNHNS and CDR2 as SASEGT. The germline V and J ends were trimmed by 2 bases and 1 base, with 16 bases remaining between them.

V usage is TRBV4-3 and J usage is TRBJ1-1; D not resolved. The V and J ends lost 4 bases and 5 bases respectively, with 14 bases between them. Germline lookup yields CDR1 LGHNA and CDR2 YSLEER. The CDR3 covers 14 residues. In DNA form, the CDR3 reads TGCGCCAGCAGCCTGGCGACCGGCGAGACTGAAGCTTTCTTT. This gives the protein CASSLATGETEAFF.

The chain combines TRBV5-5 with TRBJ2-6, with D possibly being TRBD1 (5 bases). Germline lookup yields CDR1 SGHKS and CDR2 YYEKEE (reference sequence). The CDR3 has 16 residues. Trimming took off 0 bases at V and 2 bases at J, with 9 bases between the two ends. Here the CDR3 reads CASSLEGNTGANVLTF. CDR3 in DNA: TGTGCCAGCAGCTTGGAGGGGAATACTGGGGCCAACGTCCTGACTTTC.

The chain employs TRBV9 and TRBJ2-3; D may be TRBD1 or TRBD2 (6 bases each). Trimming took 4 bases from V and 2 from J, leaving 17 bases between them. The CDR3 spans 16 residues. Germline CDR1 SGDLS, CDR2 YYNGEE. The CDR3 is CASSPVLGGLTDTQYF. The CDR3 DNA sequence: TGTGCCAGCAGCCCGGTCTTAGGGGGGCTCACAGATACGCAGTATTTT.

The gene calls are TRBV20-1 and TRBJ2-2; D remains unclear. The CDR3 contains 12 residues. The germline CDR1 and CDR2 sequences are DFQATT and SNEGSKA (reference sequence). Trimming removed 0 bases from V and 6 bases from J, with 5 bases in between. The CDR3 DNA is TGCAGTGCTAGAGATCCGGCCGGGGAGCTGTTTTTT. Translating gives CSARDPAGELFF.

The chain recombines TRBV5-4 with TRBJ2-5; 8 bases align to TRBD1. V lost 6 bases to trimming and J lost 3 bases; unmatched junction nucleotides: 16. The CDR3 loop spans 17 amino acids. CDR1 and CDR2 (germline): SGHNT, YYREEE (reference sequence). CDR3 nucleotides: TGTGCCAGCATCGCCCAGGGGGCCGCTTTGGGGAAAGAGACCCAGTACTTC. This encodes CASIAQGAALGKETQYF. Using reference TRBV5-4 and TRBJ2-5 for the parts outside the CDR3, the full variable domain is ETGVTQSPTHLIKTRGQQVTLRCSSQSGHNTVSWYQQALGQGPQFIFQYYREEENGRGNFPPRFSGLQFPNYSSELNVNALELDDSALYLCASIAQGAALGKETQYFGPGTRLLVL.